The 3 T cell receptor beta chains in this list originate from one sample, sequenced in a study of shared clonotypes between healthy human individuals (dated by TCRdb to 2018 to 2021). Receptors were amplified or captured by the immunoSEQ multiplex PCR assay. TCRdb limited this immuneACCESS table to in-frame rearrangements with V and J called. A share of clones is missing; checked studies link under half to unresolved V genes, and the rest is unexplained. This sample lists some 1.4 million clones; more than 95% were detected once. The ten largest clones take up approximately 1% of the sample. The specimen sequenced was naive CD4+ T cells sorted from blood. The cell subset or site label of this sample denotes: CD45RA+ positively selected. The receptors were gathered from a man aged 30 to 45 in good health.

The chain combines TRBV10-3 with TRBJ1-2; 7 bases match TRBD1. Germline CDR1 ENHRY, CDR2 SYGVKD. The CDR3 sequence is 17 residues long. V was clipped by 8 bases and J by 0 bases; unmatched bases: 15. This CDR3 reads CAIPRADRTAANYGYTF. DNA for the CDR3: TGTGCCATCCCCAGGGCGGACAGGACCGCAGCTAACTATGGCTACACCTTC.

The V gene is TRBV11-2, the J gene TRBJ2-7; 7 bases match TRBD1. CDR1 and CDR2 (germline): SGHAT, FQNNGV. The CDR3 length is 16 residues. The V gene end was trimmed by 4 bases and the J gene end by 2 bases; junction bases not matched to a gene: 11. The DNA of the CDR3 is TGTGCCAGCAGCTCAACTATAGGGGGCCCTCCCTACGAGCAGTACTTC. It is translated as CASSSTIGGPPYEQYF.

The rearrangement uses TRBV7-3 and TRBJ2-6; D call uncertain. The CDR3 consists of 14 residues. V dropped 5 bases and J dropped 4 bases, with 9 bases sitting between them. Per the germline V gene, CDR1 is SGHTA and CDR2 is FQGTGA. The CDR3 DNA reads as TGTGCCAGCAGCATGATATCAGGGGCCAACGTCCTGACTTTC. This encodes CASSMISGANVLTF.